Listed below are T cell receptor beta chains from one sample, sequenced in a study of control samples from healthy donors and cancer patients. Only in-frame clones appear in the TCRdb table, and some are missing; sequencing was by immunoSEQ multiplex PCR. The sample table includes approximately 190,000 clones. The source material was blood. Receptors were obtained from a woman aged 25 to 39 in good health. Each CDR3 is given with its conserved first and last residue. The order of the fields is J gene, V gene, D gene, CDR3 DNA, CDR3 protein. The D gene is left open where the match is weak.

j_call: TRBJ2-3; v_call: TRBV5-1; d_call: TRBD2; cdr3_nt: TGCGCCAGCAGCTTGGCCTTAGCGGGGGGGCCGGGTACGCAGTATTTT; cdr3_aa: CASSLALAGGPGTQYF
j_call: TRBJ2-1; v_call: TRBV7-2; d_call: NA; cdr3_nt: TGTGCCAGCCGTAGAGGCACGGCCAATGAGCAGTTCTTC; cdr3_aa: CASRRGTANEQFF
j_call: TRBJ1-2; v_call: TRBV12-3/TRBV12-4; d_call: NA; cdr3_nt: TGTGCCAGCAGTTCCATCTTGGCTTATGGCTACACCTTC; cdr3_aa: CASSSILAYGYTF
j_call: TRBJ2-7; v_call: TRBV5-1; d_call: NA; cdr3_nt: TGCGCCAGCAGCTTGGCTGGCGGGGCTACCTACGAGCAGTACTTC; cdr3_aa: CASSLAGGATYEQYF
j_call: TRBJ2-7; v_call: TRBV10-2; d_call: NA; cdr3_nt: TGCGCCAGCAAAGGGGCACCCGCAGTCCACGAGCAGTACTTC; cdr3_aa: CASKGAPAVHEQYF
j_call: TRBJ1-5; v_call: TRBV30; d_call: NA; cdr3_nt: TGTGCCTGGAGTGCCGGGGAGGGCAATCAGCCCCAGCATTTT; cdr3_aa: CAWSAGEGNQPQHF
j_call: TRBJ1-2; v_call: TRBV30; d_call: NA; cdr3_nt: TGTGCCTGGAGTGACTGGACATATGGCTACACCTTC; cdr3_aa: CAWSDWTYGYTF
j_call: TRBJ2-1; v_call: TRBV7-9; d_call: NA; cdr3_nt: TGTGCCAGCAGCTTAGGATTAGGCGATGAGCAGTTCTTC; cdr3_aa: CASSLGLGDEQFF
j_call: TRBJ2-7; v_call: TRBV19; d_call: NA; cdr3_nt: TGTGCCAGTAGTATAAAACTGGGAAGCTCCTACGAGCAGTACTTC; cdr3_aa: CASSIKLGSSYEQYF
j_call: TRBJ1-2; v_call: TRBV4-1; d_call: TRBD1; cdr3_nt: TGCGCCAGCAGCCAAGATCCCGGACAGGGGAGCCGCGGCATATATGGCTACACCTTC; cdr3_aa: CASSQDPGQGSRGIYGYTF
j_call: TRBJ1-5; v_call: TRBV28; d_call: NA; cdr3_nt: TGTGCCAGCAGTTTCTCCGATGGCTCCAATCAGCCCCAGCATTTT; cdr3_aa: CASSFSDGSNQPQHF
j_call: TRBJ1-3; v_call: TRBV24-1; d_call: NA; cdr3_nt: TGTGCCACCAGTTTGGCAGGCGCTGGAAACACCATATATTTT; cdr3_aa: CATSLAGAGNTIYF
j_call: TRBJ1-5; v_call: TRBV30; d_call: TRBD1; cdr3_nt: TGTGCCTGGAACAGGGGTTCTAATCAGCCCCAGCATTTT; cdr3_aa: CAWNRGSNQPQHF
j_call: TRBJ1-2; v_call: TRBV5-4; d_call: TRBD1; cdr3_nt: TGTGCCAGCAGCGGGGACAGGTCGGGGTATGGCTACACCTTC; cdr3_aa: CASSGDRSGYGYTF
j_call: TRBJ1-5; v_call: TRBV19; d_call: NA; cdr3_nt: TGTGCCAGTAGTATACGGACAGCTAATCAGCCCCAGCATTTT; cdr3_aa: CASSIRTANQPQHF
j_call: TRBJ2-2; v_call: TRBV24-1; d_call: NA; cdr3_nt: TGTGCCACCACCGGGAGCACCGGGGAGCTGTTTTTT; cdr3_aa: CATTGSTGELFF
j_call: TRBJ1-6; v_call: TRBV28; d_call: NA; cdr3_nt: TGTGCCAGCAGTTTACAGGGTTGGAATTCACCCCTCCACTTT; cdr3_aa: CASSLQGWNSPLHF